This TCR beta chain was recorded in a study of T-cell reconstitution after alpha-beta-depleted transplantation in children listed by TCRdb under 2016. At the level of the whole study: Using TCR repertoire profiling, the study followed T-cell immune reconstitution in a quantitative way in children after TCRalphabeta/CD19-depleted allogeneic hematopoietic cell transplantation. What the study reported, not specific to this receptor: About two months after transplant, the apparently early recovery of alphabetaT-cell counts reportedly depended on just several hundred clones that had expanded rapidly and came from non-depleted graft cells. In some patients, the high TCRbeta diversity seen at day 60 was put down to recipient T cells and intrathymic progenitors that had survived conditioning. The frequencies of hyperexpanded clones fell over the following months, and after one year, T-cell counts and TCRbeta diversity were mostly attributed to newly produced T cells.

The germline V end is reduced by 6 bases and the J end by 6 bases; junction bases left unmatched: 6. From the cysteine up to the phenylalanine, the CDR3 has a length of 13 residues. CDR3 DNA only is kept here, 39 bases in frame from base 1. Libraries were constructed by PCR. The sample was run on an Illumina HiSeq 2500. Molecular barcoding was employed in the preparation of TCR libraries, with unique molecular identifiers being used to normalize TCRbeta repertoire quantification. TCRdb reprocessed the public reads (quality trimming at Q25 with fastp, clone calling with MiXCR) and kept in-frame beta chains. CDR3 protein sequences are deduplicated, and each keeps its most common genes and DNA. The table for this sample lists around 670,000 distinct CDR3 sequences; around 13% of them were counted only once. The top ten clones comprise approximately 0.8% of the sample. Interpreted using the paper, the treatment or condition label stands for: allogeneic hematopoietic cell transplantation with graft depleted of TCRalphabeta T cells and CD19 B cells. Transplant recipients were children who received TCRalphabeta/CD19-depleted allogeneic hematopoietic cell grafts.

This clonotype occurred a few times. This clone's antigen is unknown. It has no much larger one-base neighbor in the sample; base qualities were not kept. The sequence is built from TRBV12-3 or TRBV12-4 and TRBJ2-7, with 9 bases aligning to TRBD1. The starting material was PBMCs, obtained before TCRalphabeta/CD19-depleted stem cell transplant. The TCR sequence derives from a girl aged 2 to 10 with congenital amegakaryocytic thrombocytopenia, due to receive a stem cell transplant. The CDR3 in this case is CASSRDRASEQYF. Here is the DNA: TGTGCCAGCAGCAGGGACAGGGCCTCCGAGCAGTACTTC.